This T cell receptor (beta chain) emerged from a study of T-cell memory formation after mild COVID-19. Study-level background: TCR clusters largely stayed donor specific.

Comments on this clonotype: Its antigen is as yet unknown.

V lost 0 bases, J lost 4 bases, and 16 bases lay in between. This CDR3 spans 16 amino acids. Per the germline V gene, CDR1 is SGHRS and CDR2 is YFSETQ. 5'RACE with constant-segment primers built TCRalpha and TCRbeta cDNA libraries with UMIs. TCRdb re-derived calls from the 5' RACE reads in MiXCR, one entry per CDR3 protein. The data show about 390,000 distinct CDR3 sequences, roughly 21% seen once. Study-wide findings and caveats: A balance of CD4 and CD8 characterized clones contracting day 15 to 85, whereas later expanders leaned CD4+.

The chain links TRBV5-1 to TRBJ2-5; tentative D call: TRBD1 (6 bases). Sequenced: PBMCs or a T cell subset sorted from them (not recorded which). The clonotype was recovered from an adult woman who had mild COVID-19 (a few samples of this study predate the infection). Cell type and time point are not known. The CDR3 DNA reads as TGCGCCAGCAGCTTGGGGGGCCAGGGGAAAGGAGAGACCCAGTACTTC. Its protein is CASSLGGQGKGETQYF.